This T cell receptor beta chain was recovered during a study of T cell repertoires in cytomegalovirus infection. The sample holds many counts of this clonotype. MiXCR, applied by TCRdb to the reads, yields one record per CDR3 protein. The data contain approximately 500,000 distinct CDR3 sequences, around 11% of them singletons. The origin of this receptor is a human donor in good health (CMV status not recorded). Some clones in this sample may be carry-over from other donors' samples. The material sequenced was PBMCs.

The CDR3 DNA reads as TGTGCCAGCAGCTTGGACGGGGGCTACGAGCAGTACTTC. It yields the protein CASSLDGGYEQYF. The chain joins TRBV7-2 to TRBJ2-7, with D possibly being TRBD2 (6 bases). The CDR3 length is 13 residues. V lost 3 bases to trimming and J lost 3 bases, with 9 bases between them. CDR1 is SGHTA, CDR2 FQGNSA, per germline.